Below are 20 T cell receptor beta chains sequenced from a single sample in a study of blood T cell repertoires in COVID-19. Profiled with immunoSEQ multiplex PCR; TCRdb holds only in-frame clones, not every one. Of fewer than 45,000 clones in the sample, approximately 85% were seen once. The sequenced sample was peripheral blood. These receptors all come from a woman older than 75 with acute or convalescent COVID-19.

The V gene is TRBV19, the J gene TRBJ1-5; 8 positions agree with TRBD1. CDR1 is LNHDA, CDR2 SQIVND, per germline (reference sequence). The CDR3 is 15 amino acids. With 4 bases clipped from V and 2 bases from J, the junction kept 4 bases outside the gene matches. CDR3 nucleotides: TGTGCCAGTAGTACAGGGGGCAATGGCAATCAGCCCCAGCATTTT. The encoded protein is CASSTGGNGNQPQHF.

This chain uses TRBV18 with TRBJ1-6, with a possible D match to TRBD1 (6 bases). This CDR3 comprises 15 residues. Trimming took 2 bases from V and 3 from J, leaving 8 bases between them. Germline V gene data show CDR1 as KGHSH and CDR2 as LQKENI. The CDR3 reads CASSPYRDYNSPLHF. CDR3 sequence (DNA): TGTGCCAGCTCACCATACAGGGACTATAATTCACCCCTCCACTTT.

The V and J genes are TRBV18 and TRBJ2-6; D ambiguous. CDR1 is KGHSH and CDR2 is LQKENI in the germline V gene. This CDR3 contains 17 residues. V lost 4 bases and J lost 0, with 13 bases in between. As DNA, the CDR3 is TGTGCCAGCTCACTCGCACAGTATTCCTCTGGGGCCAACGTCCTGACTTTC. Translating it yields CASSLAQYSSGANVLTF.

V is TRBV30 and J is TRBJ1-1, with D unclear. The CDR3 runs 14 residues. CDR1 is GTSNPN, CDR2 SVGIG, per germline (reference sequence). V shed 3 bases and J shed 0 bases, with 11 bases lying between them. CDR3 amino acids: CAWSLGFMNTEAFF. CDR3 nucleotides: TGTGCCTGGAGCCTCGGGTTTATGAACACTGAAGCTTTCTTT.

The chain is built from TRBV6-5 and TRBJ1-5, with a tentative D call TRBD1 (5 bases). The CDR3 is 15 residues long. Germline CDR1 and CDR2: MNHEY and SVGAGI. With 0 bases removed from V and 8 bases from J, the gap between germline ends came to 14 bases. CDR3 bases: TGTGCCAGCAGTTACTCGGGGGGGGTTAAGGAGCCCCAGCATTTT. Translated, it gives CASSYSGGVKEPQHF.

CDR3 coding DNA: TGTGCCAGCAGTTTAGCAGCGGGAAAGGGCGAGCAGTACTTC. Protein sequence: CASSLAAGKGEQYF. This sequence joins TRBV3-1 (or the pseudogene TRBV3-2) and TRBJ2-7, with 7 bases identical to TRBD2. The CDR3 is made up of 14 amino acids. CDR1 and CDR2 (germline): LGHDT, YNNKEL (reference sequence). The junction had 11 bases not matched to a gene; V was cut back by 6 bases and J by 6 bases.

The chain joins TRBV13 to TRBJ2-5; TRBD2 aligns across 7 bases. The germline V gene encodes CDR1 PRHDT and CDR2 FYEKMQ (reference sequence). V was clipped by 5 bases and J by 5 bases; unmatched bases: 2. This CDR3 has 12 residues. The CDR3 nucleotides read TGTGCCAGCAGCCGCGGGAGTGAGACCCAGTACTTC. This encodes CASSRGSETQYF.

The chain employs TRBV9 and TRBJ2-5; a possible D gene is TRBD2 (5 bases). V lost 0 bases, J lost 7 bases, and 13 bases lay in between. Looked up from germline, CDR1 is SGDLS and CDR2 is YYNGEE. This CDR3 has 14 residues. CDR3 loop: CASSVDGGGRTQYF. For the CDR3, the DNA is TGTGCCAGCAGCGTAGATGGAGGCGGTAGGACCCAGTACTTC.

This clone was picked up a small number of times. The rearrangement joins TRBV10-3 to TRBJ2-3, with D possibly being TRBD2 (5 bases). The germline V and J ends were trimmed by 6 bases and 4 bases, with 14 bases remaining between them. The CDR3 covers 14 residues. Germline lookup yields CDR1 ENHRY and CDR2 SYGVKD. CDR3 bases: TGTGCCATCAGCGGGCTCGGGAACCCAGATACGCAGTATTTT. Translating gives CAISGLGNPDTQYF.

The CDR3 region is CSVYSRTGGNGYTF. The CDR3 bases are TGCAGCGTTTATTCCCGGACAGGGGGGAATGGCTACACCTTC. The chain employs TRBV29-1 and TRBJ1-2; 10 nucleotides agree with TRBD1. CDR1 SQVTM and CDR2 ANQGSEA come from the germline V gene. The CDR3 is 14 amino acids. V shed 5 bases, J shed 6 bases, and the junction held 9 bases outside the gene matches.

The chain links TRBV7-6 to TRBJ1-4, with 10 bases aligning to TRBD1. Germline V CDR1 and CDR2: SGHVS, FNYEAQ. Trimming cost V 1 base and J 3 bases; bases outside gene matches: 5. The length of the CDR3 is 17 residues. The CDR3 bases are TGTGCCAGCAGCTTAGAGGCCGGGACAGGGGCTAATGAAAAACTGTTTTTT. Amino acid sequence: CASSLEAGTGANEKLFF.

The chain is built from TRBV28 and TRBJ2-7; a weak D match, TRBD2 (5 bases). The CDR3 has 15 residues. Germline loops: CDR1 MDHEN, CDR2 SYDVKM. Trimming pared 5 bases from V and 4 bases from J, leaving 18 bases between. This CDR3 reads CASSKDFTRVYEQYF. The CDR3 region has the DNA TGTGCCAGCAGTAAGGACTTTACTAGAGTTTACGAGCAGTACTTC.

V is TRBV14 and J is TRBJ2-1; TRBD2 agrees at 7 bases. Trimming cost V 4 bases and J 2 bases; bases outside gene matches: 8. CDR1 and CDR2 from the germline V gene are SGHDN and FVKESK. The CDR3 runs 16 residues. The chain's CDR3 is CASSRSWAGAYNEQFF. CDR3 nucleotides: TGTGCCAGCAGCCGATCATGGGCGGGAGCCTACAATGAGCAGTTCTTC.

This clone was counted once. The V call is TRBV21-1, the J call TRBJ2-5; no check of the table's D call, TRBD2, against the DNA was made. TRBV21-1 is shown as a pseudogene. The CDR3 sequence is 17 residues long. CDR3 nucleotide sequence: TGTGCCAGCAGCAAAGTTTTGGTAGCGGAATGCCAAGAGACCCAGTACTTC. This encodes CASSKVLVAECQETQYF.

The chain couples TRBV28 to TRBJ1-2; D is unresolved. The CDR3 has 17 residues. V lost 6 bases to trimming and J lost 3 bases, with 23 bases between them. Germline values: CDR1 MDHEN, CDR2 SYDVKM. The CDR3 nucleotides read TGTGCCAGCAGCCAAACCCCCCCGGGGATCATAGACTATGGCTACACCTTC. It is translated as CASSQTPPGIIDYGYTF.

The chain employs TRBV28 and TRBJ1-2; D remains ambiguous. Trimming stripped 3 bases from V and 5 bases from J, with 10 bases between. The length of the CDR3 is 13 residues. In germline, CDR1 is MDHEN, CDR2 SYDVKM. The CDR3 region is CASSFSGDYGYTF. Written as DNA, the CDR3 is TGTGCCAGCAGTTTCTCAGGCGATTATGGCTACACCTTC.

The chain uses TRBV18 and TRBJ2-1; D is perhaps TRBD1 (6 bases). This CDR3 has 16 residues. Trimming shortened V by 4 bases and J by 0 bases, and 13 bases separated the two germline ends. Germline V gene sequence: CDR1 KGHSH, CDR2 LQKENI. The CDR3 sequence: CASSLGQPSSYNEQFF. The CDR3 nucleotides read TGTGCCAGCTCACTAGGACAGCCGAGCTCCTACAATGAGCAGTTCTTC.

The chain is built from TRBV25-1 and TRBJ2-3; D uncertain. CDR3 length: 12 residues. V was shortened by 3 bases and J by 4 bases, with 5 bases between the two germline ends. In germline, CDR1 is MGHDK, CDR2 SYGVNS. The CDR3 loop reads CASSDLPDTQYF. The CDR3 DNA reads TGTGCCAGCAGTGATCTACCAGATACGCAGTATTTT.

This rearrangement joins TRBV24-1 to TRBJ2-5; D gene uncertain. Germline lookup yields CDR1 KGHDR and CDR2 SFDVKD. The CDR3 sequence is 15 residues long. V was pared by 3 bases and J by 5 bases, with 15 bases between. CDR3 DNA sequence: TGTGCCACCAGTGATGGTGGGCGAGAGAGCGAGACCCAGTACTTC. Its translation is CATSDGGRESETQYF.

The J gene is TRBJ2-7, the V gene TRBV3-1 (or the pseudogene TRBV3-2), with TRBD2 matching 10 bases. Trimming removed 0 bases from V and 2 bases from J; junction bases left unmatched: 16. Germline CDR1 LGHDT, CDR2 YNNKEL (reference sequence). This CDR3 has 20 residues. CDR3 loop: CASSQEDRQASGSFAYEQYF. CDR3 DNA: TGTGCCAGCAGCCAAGAAGACAGGCAGGCTAGCGGGAGCTTCGCCTACGAGCAGTACTTC.